The 22 T cell receptor beta chains below come from one sample, sequenced in a study of blood T cell repertoires in COVID-19. The method was immunoSEQ multiplex PCR; TCRdb's version includes in-frame clones alone and lacks a portion of them. The top ten clones hold around 6.3% of a sample with approximately 110,000 clones, 69% of them seen once. The specimen sequenced was peripheral blood. Receptor source: an elderly man with acute or convalescent COVID-19.

This sequence joins TRBV6-5 and TRBJ1-3; 8 nucleotides match TRBD1. The CDR3 is 16 residues long. Unmatched junction bases numbered 5, after V lost 4 bases and J lost 0 bases. Germline V gene lookup returns CDR1 MNHEY and CDR2 SVGAGI. The CDR3 protein is CASSSSTGGSGNTIYF. CDR3 bases: TGTGCCAGCAGTTCTTCAACAGGGGGCTCTGGAAACACCATATATTTT.

V and J are TRBV9 and TRBJ1-2; the D gene is possibly TRBD1 (6 bases). Germline values: CDR1 SGDLS, CDR2 YYNGEE. The CDR3 loop spans 16 amino acids. V lost 3 bases and J lost 7, with 22 bases in between. The CDR3 DNA reads as TGTGCCAGCAGCGAGGGGCAGGGGCCGCCCTTGGGTGGCTACACCTTC. Translation: CASSEGQGPPLGGYTF.

This chain links TRBV12-3 or TRBV12-4 with TRBJ2-7; 13 bases agree with TRBD2. Trimming took 8 bases from V and 7 from J; bases not matched to a gene: 5. This CDR3 contains 13 residues. CDR3 loop: CASGLAGAGEQYF. CDR3 nucleotide sequence: TGTGCCAGCGGACTAGCGGGAGCGGGGGAGCAGTACTTC.

The rearrangement joins TRBV4-1 to TRBJ1-4, with 7 bases that match TRBD1. With V trimmed by 1 base and J by 3 bases, 2 bases remained unmatched. Germline V gives CDR1 MGHRA, CDR2 YSYEKL. This CDR3 has 15 amino acids. The CDR3 sequence is CASSQADRSNEKLFF. The DNA of the CDR3 is TGCGCCAGCAGCCAAGCGGACAGGTCTAATGAAAAACTGTTTTTT.

V usage is TRBV5-6 and J usage is TRBJ2-5; D is ambiguous. Trimming removed 4 bases at V and 7 bases at J, with 14 bases between. From germline, CDR1 is SGHDT and CDR2 YYEEEE. This CDR3 has 13 residues. The CDR3 region has the DNA TGTGCCAGCAGCGCCGGAGATGAAGGGACCCAGTACTTC. This encodes CASSAGDEGTQYF.

The chain is built from TRBV7-2 and TRBJ2-7, with 7 bases that match TRBD2. J was trimmed by 0 bases and V by 4 bases; bases with no gene match: 6. The CDR3 is made up of 15 amino acids. Per germline, CDR1 SGHTA and CDR2 FQGNSA. CDR3 DNA sequence: TGTGCCAGCAGCTCCCAGTGGACTAGCTCCTACGAGCAGTACTTC. Its translation: CASSSQWTSSYEQYF.

This clone is a singleton in its sample. The chain uses TRBV3-1 (or the pseudogene TRBV3-2) and TRBJ2-3; unclear D gene. The CDR3 is made up of 13 amino acids. V was cut by 1 base and J by 5 bases, with 7 bases left in between. Germline V lookup: CDR1 LGHDT, CDR2 YNNKEL (reference sequence). The CDR3, as DNA: TGTGCCAGCAGCCAAGCCGAGCGAGATACGCAGTATTTT. This gives the protein CASSQAERDTQYF.

The genes are TRBV5-1 and TRBJ2-5; 13 positions match TRBD2. The CDR3 extends over 16 amino acids. Germline V lookup: CDR1 SGHRS, CDR2 YFSETQ. Trimming cost V 4 bases and J 3 bases; bases outside gene matches: 6. CDR3 DNA: TGCGCCAGCAGCCCGGGACTAGCGGGAATGGAAGAGACCCAGTACTTC. It translates to CASSPGLAGMEETQYF.

The chain links TRBV28 to TRBJ2-3; no clear D. Germline lookup yields CDR1 MDHEN and CDR2 SYDVKM. The CDR3 consists of 11 residues. V was trimmed by 5 bases and J by 7 bases, leaving 7 bases between them. The CDR3 here is CASSLQYTQYF. CDR3 in DNA: TGTGCCAGCAGTCTCCAGTATACGCAGTATTTT.

The chain links TRBV5-4 to TRBJ2-3; a possible D gene is TRBD2 (5 bases). V shed 4 bases and J shed 5 bases, with 17 bases lying between them. This CDR3 contains 15 residues. Germline V gene lookup returns CDR1 SGHNT and CDR2 YYREEE (reference sequence). The CDR3 here is CASSTGGEGIDTQYF. DNA for the CDR3: TGTGCCAGCAGCACCGGAGGTGAGGGCATAGATACGCAGTATTTT.

The V and J genes are TRBV6-1 and TRBJ1-1; 8 bases map to TRBD1. CDR1 and CDR2 from the germline V gene are MNHNS and SASEGT. The trim removed 5 bases at V and 6 bases at J, leaving 5 bases unmatched. This CDR3 region has 13 residues. The CDR3 spells CASSPTGGSEAFF. The CDR3 region has the DNA TGTGCCAGCAGTCCCACAGGGGGATCTGAAGCTTTCTTT.

This clone has just a few counts. The CDR3 protein is CASSSGYQGPSYEQYF. The CDR3 bases are TGCGCCAGCAGCTCGGGGTATCAGGGGCCCTCCTACGAGCAGTACTTC. J is TRBJ2-7 and V is TRBV5-1; perhaps TRBD1 as D (6 bases). This CDR3 comprises 16 residues. Per the germline V gene, CDR1 is SGHRS and CDR2 is YFSETQ. Trimming took 3 bases from V and 0 from J, leaving 16 bases between them.

Written as DNA, the CDR3 is TGTGCCAGCAGCTTAAACAACGACAATGAGCAGTTCTTC. It codes for CASSLNNDNEQFF. This chain uses TRBV7-3 with TRBJ2-1; D gene ambiguous. CDR3 length: 13 residues. V gave up 1 base and J gave up 5 bases, with 6 bases separating them. Looked up from germline, CDR1 is SGHTA and CDR2 is FQGTGA.

This clone was seen more than once but under ten times. The chain links TRBV7-3 to TRBJ2-5, with TRBD2 matching over 10 bases. The ends lost 6 bases at V and 4 bases at J; junction bases unmatched: 8. Germline-derived CDR1 and CDR2 are SGHTA and FQGTGA. This CDR3 spans 15 amino acids. This chain's CDR3 is CASSPNSGRGETQYF. The CDR3, as DNA: TGTGCCAGCAGTCCTAACAGCGGGAGGGGAGAGACCCAGTACTTC.

The V gene is TRBV5-4, the J gene TRBJ2-7, with 8 bases lining up with TRBD1. J gave up 7 bases and V 0 bases, and 6 bases lay outside the gene matches. This CDR3 is built from 14 residues. Germline V gene data show CDR1 as SGHNT and CDR2 as YYREEE (reference sequence). The DNA for the CDR3 is TGTGCCAGCAGCTTGGGCAGGGGGCGCACGGAGCAGTACTTC. Translated, it gives CASSLGRGRTEQYF.

This clone turned up a few times. Other DNA variants within this sample encode the same CDR3. The chain combines TRBV6-2 or TRBV6-3 with TRBJ1-6; 7 bases line up with TRBD1. Germline V CDR1 and CDR2: MNHEY, SVGEGT. The CDR3 totals 15 residues. The trim removed 4 bases at V and 9 bases at J, leaving 9 bases unmatched. The CDR3 loop reads CASSSTGASGSPLHF. For the CDR3, the DNA is TGTGCCAGCAGTTCTACAGGGGCGAGTGGTTCACCCCTCCACTTT.

This chain joins TRBV5-6 and TRBJ1-1, with D perhaps matching TRBD1 (5 bases). V was trimmed by 3 bases and J by 5 bases, leaving 14 bases between them. The CDR3 contains 14 residues. Germline V gene data show CDR1 as SGHDT and CDR2 as YYEEEE. The CDR3: CASSWQGLATEAFF. DNA for the CDR3: TGTGCCAGCAGCTGGCAGGGCTTGGCAACTGAAGCTTTCTTT.

The rearrangement links TRBV5-4 to TRBJ2-1, with D maybe TRBD2 (6 bases). Trimming took off 2 bases at V and 10 bases at J, with 19 bases between the two ends. Per germline, CDR1 SGHNT and CDR2 YYREEE (reference sequence). This CDR3 comprises 15 residues. The CDR3 here is CASSLGERAWGEQFF. In DNA form, the CDR3 reads TGTGCCAGCAGCTTAGGAGAGCGGGCATGGGGGGAGCAGTTCTTC.

The chain is built from TRBV4-3 and TRBJ2-1; 9 bases are shared with TRBD2. The CDR3 contains 16 residues. Germline-derived CDR1 and CDR2 are LGHNA and YSLEER. V dropped 4 bases and J dropped 4; count of bases not matched to a gene: 8. Here the CDR3 reads CASSPSGAGGYNEQFF. In DNA form, the CDR3 reads TGCGCCAGCAGCCCCAGCGGGGCGGGAGGGTACAATGAGCAGTTCTTC.

The V and J genes are TRBV11-1 and TRBJ1-4; D remains unclear. The CDR3 extends over 12 amino acids. Germline CDR1 SGHAT, CDR2 FQDESV (reference sequence). The V gene lost 6 bases and the J gene lost 8 bases, with 10 bases spanning the gap. CDR3 amino acids: CASSPRGEKLFF. CDR3 DNA: TGTGCCAGCAGTCCACGGGGAGAAAAACTGTTTTTT.

This rearrangement joins TRBV9 to TRBJ2-1, with TRBD1 as a possible D gene (7 bases). The length of the CDR3 is 16 residues. The germline V and J ends were trimmed by 3 bases and 9 bases, with 22 bases remaining between them. Germline CDR1 SGDLS, CDR2 YYNGEE. The DNA of the CDR3 is TGTGCCAGCAGCGCCAGGGGGGCGGGCGGTGTGGGTGAGCAGTTCTTC. This codes for CASSARGAGGVGEQFF.

V is TRBV5-1 and J is TRBJ1-2, with 7 bases aligning to TRBD1. CDR1 SGHRS and CDR2 YFSETQ come from the germline V gene. This CDR3 is 13 amino acids long. V lost 3 bases to trimming and J lost 2 bases; unmatched junction nucleotides: 1. CDR3 residues: CASSSQGNYGYTF. The CDR3 coding sequence is TGCGCCAGCAGCTCACAGGGGAACTATGGCTACACCTTC.